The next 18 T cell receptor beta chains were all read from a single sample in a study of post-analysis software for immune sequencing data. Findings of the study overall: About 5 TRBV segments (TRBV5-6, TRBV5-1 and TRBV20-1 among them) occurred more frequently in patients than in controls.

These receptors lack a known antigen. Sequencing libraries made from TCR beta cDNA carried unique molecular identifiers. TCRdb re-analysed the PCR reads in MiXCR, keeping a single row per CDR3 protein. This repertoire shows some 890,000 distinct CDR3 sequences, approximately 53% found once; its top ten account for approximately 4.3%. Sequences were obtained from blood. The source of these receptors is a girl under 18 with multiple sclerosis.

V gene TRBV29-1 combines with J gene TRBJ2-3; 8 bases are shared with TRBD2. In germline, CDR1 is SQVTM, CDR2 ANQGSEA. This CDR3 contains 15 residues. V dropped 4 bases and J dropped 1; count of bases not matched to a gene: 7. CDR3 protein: CSVGKRETGTDTQYF. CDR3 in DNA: TGCAGCGTTGGGAAGCGGGAGACGGGCACAGATACGCAGTATTTT.

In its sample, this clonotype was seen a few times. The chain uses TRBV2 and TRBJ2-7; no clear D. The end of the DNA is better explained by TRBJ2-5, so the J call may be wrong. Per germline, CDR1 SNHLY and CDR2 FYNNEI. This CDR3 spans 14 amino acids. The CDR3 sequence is CASSDGKFRETQYF. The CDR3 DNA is TGTGCCAGCAGTGACGGAAAGTTTCGGGAGACCCAGTACTTC.

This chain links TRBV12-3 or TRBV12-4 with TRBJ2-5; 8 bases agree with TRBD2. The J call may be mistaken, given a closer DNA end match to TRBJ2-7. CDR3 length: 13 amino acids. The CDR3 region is CASSLHGRGEQYF. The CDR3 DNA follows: TGTGCCAGCAGTTTACACGGGAGGGGCGAGCAGTACTTC.

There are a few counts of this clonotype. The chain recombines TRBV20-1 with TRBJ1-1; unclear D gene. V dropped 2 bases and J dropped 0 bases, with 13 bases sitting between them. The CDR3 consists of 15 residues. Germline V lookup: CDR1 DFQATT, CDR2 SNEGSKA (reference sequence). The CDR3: CSARPPGGVNTEAFF. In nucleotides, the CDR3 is TGCAGTGCTAGACCCCCCGGTGGTGTGAACACTGAAGCTTTCTTT.

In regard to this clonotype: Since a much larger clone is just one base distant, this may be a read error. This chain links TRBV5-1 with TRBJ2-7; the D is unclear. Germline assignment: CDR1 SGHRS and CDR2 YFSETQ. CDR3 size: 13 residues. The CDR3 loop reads CVSSYESSYEQYF. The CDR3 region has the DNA TGCGTCAGCAGCTATGAAAGCTCCTACGAGCAGTACTTC.

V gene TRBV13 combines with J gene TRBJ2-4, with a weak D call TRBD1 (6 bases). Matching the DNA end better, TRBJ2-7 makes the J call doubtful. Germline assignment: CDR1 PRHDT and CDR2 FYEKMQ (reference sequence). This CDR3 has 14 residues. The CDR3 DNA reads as TGTGCCAGCAGCTTAGATGACAGGCCCTACGAGCAGTACTTC. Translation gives CASSLDDRPYEQYF.

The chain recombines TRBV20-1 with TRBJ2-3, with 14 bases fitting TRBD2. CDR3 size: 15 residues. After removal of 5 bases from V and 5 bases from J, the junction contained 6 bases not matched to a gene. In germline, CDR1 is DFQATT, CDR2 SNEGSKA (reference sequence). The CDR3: CSAPTSGGDQDTQYF. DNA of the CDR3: TGCAGTGCTCCGACTAGCGGGGGGGACCAAGATACGCAGTATTTT.

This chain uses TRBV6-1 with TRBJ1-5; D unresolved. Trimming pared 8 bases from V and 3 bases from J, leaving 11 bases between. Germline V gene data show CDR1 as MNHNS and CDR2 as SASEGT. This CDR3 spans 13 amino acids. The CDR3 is CASGKGINQPQHF. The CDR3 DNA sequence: TGTGCCAGCGGAAAAGGGATCAATCAGCCCCAGCATTTT.

CDR3 nucleotide sequence: TGTGCCAGCACCATTCGTGGGGACTATGGCTACACCTTC. Its protein is CASTIRGDYGYTF. The chain combines TRBV2 with TRBJ1-2; D unresolved. Trimming took off 7 bases at V and 3 bases at J, with 12 bases between the two ends. The CDR3 length is 13 residues. Germline CDR1 SNHLY, CDR2 FYNNEI.

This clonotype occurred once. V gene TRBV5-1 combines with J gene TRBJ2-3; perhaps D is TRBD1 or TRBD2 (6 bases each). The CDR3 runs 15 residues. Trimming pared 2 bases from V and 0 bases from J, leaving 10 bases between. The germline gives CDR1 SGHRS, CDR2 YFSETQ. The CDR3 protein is CASSFGGKSTDTQYF. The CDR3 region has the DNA TGCGCCAGCAGCTTCGGGGGCAAGAGCACAGATACGCAGTATTTT.

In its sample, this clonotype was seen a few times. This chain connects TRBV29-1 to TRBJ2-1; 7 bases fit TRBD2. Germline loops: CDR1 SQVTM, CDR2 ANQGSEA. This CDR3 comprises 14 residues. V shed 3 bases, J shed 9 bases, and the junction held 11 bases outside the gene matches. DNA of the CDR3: TGCAGCGTTGAGTCCCAGCGGGAAGCGTTTGAGCAGTTCTTC. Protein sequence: CSVESQREAFEQFF.

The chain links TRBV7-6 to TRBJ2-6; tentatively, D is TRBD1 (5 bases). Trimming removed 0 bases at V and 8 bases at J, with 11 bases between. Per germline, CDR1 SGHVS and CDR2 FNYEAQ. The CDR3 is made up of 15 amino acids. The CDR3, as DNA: TGTGCCAGCAGCTTAGCCCTATCAGGGACCAACGTCCTGACTTTC. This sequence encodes CASSLALSGTNVLTF.

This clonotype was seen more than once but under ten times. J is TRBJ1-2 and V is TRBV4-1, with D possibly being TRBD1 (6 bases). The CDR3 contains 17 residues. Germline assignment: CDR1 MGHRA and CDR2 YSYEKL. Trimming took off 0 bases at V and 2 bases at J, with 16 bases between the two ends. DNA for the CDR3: TGCGCCAGCAGCCAAGATCCGAGGGGGGCGCAAAACTATGGCTACACCTTC. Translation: CASSQDPRGAQNYGYTF.

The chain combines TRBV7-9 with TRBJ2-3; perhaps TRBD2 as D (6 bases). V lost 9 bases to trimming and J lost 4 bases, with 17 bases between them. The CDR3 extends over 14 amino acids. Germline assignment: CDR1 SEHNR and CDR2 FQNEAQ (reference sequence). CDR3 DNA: TGTGCCAGTAGTTCCCGGACTACGCCAGATACGCAGTATTTT. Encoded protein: CASSSRTTPDTQYF.

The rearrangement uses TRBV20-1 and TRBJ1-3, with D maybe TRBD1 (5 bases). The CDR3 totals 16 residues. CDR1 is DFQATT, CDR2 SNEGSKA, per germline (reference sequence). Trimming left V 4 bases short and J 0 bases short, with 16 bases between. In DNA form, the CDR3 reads TGCAGTGCTACCCTCGGCGCGGGACCCTCTGGAAACACCATATATTTT. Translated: CSATLGAGPSGNTIYF.

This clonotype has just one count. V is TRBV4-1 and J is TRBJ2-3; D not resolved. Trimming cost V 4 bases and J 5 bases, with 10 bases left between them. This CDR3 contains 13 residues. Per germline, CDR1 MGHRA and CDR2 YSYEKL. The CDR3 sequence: CASSLDSGDTQYF. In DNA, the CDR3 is TGCGCCAGCAGCCTAGATTCGGGAGATACGCAGTATTTT.

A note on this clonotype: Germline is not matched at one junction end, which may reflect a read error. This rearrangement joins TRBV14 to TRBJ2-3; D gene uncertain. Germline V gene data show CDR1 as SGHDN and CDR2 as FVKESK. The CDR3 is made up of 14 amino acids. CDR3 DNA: TGTGCCAGCAACCAAGAGAGGTTCACAGATACGCAGTATTTT. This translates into CASNQERFTDTQYF.

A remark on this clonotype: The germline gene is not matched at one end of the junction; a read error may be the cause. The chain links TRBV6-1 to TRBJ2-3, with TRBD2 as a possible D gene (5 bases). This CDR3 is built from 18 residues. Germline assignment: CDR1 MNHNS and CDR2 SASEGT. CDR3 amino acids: CGSSLMALRGRRSDTQYF. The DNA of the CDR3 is TGTGGCAGCAGCCTGATGGCCCTCCGGGGTCGTAGATCAGATACGCAGTATTTT.